The 14 T cell receptor beta chains below come from one sample, sequenced in a study of T cells in Graves' hyperthyroidism and ophthalmopathy. Amplification yielded TCR beta CDR3 regions, with RNA transcripts as the source. The TCR CDR3 first-round RT-PCR relied on the HTBI primer set. TCRdb recomputed calls from the multiplex PCR reads with MiXCR, one row per CDR3 protein. The sample consists of 660,000 or so distinct CDR3 sequences, over 40% of them appearing once. The sample comprised peripheral blood or thyroid tissue (not recorded which). The receptors shown here come from an adult man with Graves' disease, either hyperthyroidism or ophthalmopathy (not recorded which).

The gene calls are TRBV15 and TRBJ2-7, with D possibly matching TRBD1 (5 bases). The V and J ends lost 3 bases and 5 bases respectively, with 11 bases between them. This CDR3 region has 13 residues. The V gene's germline CDR1 is LNHNV and CDR2 YYDKDF (reference sequence). This CDR3 is CATSSVGAHEQYF. As DNA, the CDR3 is TGTGCCACCAGCAGTGTAGGGGCCCACGAGCAGTACTTC.

The chain uses TRBV7-3 and TRBJ2-6; TRBD1 agrees at 10 bases. The germline V gene has CDR1 SGHTA and CDR2 FQGTGA. V gave up 5 bases and J gave up 0 bases; unmatched junction bases: 7. This CDR3 comprises 18 residues. The CDR3 protein is CASSARTGGDSGANVLTF. The CDR3 nucleotides read TGTGCCAGCAGCGCTAGGACAGGGGGGGACTCTGGGGCCAACGTCCTGACTTTC.

The CDR3 region has the DNA TGCAGCGTTGAAGATAGGACAGGGAACACCATATATTTT. It yields the protein CSVEDRTGNTIYF. This chain links TRBV29-1 with TRBJ1-3, with 8 positions matching TRBD1. The CDR3 extends over 13 amino acids. V shed 0 bases and J 7 bases; nucleotides not matched to a gene: 2. The germline CDR1 and CDR2 sequences are SQVTM and ANQGSEA.

This clonotype was seen many times. The gene calls are TRBV29-1 and TRBJ1-6; TRBD1 matches 9 bases. This CDR3 is built from 13 residues. The germline V gene encodes CDR1 SQVTM and CDR2 ANQGSEA. V shed 6 bases, J shed 7 bases, and the junction held 4 bases outside the gene matches. The CDR3 spells CSVGGTGNSPLHF. The CDR3 DNA reads TGCAGCGTCGGGGGGACAGGGAATTCACCCCTCCACTTT.

The CDR3 here is CASGLRDTIYF. The CDR3, as DNA: TGTGCTAGTGGTTTGAGGGACACCATATATTTT. This chain joins TRBV12-5 and TRBJ1-3; D gene unclear. The CDR3 sequence is 11 residues long. The V gene lost 2 bases and the J gene lost 8 bases, with 4 bases spanning the gap. Germline V gene lookup returns CDR1 LGHNT and CDR2 FRNRAP. Together with reference TRBV12-5 and TRBJ1-3, the CDR3 gives the full variable domain: DARVTQTPRHKVTEMGQEVTMRCQPILGHNTVFWYRQTMMQGLELLAYFRNRAPLDDSGMPKDRFSAEMPDATLATLKIQPSEPRDSAVYFCASGLRDTIYFGEGSWLTVV.

The J gene is TRBJ2-7, the V gene TRBV5-1, with D perhaps matching TRBD1 (5 bases). The CDR3 runs 14 residues. CDR1 SGHRS and CDR2 YFSETQ come from the germline V gene. V was shortened by 1 base and J by 4 bases, with 12 bases between the two germline ends. The CDR3 DNA follows: TGCGCCAGCAGCTTGAGTGGACAATTGTACGAGCAGTACTTC. It specifies CASSLSGQLYEQYF.

This clonotype has just a few counts. J is TRBJ2-6 and V is TRBV20-1; perhaps TRBD2 as D (8 bases). In germline, CDR1 is DFQATT, CDR2 SNEGSKA (reference sequence). Trimming shortened V by 1 base and J by 2 bases, and 15 bases separated the two germline ends. This CDR3 spans 17 amino acids. The CDR3 loop is CSARVQGTRPGANVLTF. The CDR3 DNA reads TGCAGTGCTAGAGTACAGGGGACTAGGCCTGGGGCCAACGTCCTGACTTTC.

The chain employs TRBV15 and TRBJ1-2; a possible D gene is TRBD1 (5 bases). The V gene lost 5 bases and the J gene lost 3 bases, with 10 bases spanning the gap. CDR1 LNHNV and CDR2 YYDKDF come from the germline V gene (reference sequence). The length of the CDR3 is 13 residues. The CDR3 region is CATSETADYGYTF. The CDR3 nucleotides read TGTGCCACCAGCGAGACAGCAGACTATGGCTACACCTTC.

This clonotype was counted a few times. The CDR3 is CASRKGGSQYF. The CDR3, as DNA: TGTGCCAGCAGGAAAGGGGGGTCGCAGTACTTC. The V call is TRBV7-9, the J call TRBJ2-7; D might be TRBD1 or TRBD2, each matching 6 bases. Trimming removed 6 bases at V and 9 bases at J, with 12 bases between. The CDR3 spans 11 residues. Germline V lookup: CDR1 SEHNR, CDR2 FQNEAQ (reference sequence).

The rearrangement uses TRBV7-9 and TRBJ2-6; TRBD2 agrees at 8 bases. Germline V gene data show CDR1 as SEHNR and CDR2 as FQNEAQ (reference sequence). The J segment lost 6 bases and the V segment lost 9 bases, leaving 10 bases of the junction unmatched. This CDR3 has 15 residues. This CDR3 is CASYGGGRVANVLTF. The CDR3 DNA reads TGTGCCAGTTATGGCGGGGGGCGAGTGGCCAACGTCCTGACTTTC.

The sample holds many counts of this clonotype. The rearrangement joins TRBV25-1 to TRBJ2-7; TRBD1 matches at 9 bases. After removal of 6 bases from V and 6 bases from J, the junction contained 12 bases not matched to a gene. The CDR3 sequence is 15 residues long. Germline lookup yields CDR1 MGHDK and CDR2 SYGVNS. The CDR3 coding sequence is TGTGCCAGCAGACAGTCCGGGACAGGGTTCCCCGAGCAGTACTTC. Encoded protein: CASRQSGTGFPEQYF.

In the case of this clonotype: This could be a read error, since a much larger clone is one nucleotide away. The chain joins TRBV7-3 to TRBJ2-7, with D uncertain. The DNA end favors TRBJ2-1, so the J call may be wrong. Germline V gene data show CDR1 as SGHTA and CDR2 as FQGTGA. The CDR3 has 13 amino acids. CDR3 DNA: TGTGCCAGCAGCCAAGGCAGGTCCTACGAGCAGTTCTTC. It translates to CASSQGRSYEQFF.

The rearrangement joins TRBV5-1 to TRBJ2-7; TRBD1 matches 8 bases. Germline-derived CDR1 and CDR2 are SGHRS and YFSETQ. CDR3 length: 17 amino acids. V gave up 0 bases and J gave up 4 bases; unmatched junction bases: 12. In DNA form, the CDR3 reads TGCGCCAGCAGCTTGGTGGCAGGGGGCCCTCCGTTTTACGAGCAGTACTTC. Translating it yields CASSLVAGGPPFYEQYF.

This clonotype was counted between two and nine times. The chain joins TRBV12-3 or TRBV12-4 to TRBJ2-7, with 10 bases aligning to TRBD2. This CDR3 has 15 residues. The V and J ends lost 4 bases and 6 bases, in that order; junction bases with no gene match: 9. Written as DNA, the CDR3 is TGTGCCAGCAGTTCCATAGCGGGAGGTTCGACCGAGCAGTACTTC. Residues: CASSSIAGGSTEQYF.